This T cell receptor beta chain is drawn from a study of cytomegalovirus exposure and HLA in healthy donors. Background on the study: The same platform was used for the approximately 110 validation repertoires and the 600 to 700 first-cohort repertoires, a later analysis reported. Study-level findings and limits: There were 150 or so TCR beta chains listed as cytomegalovirus-associated. Among the CMV-associated chains, three were confirmed in vitro as specific for CMV antigens.

Note on this clone: What it binds is unknown.

The CDR3 is 16 amino acids. Trimming removed 7 bases at V and 1 base at J, with 17 bases between. CDR1 is SNHLY, CDR2 FYNNEI, per germline. TCRdb's table, derived via immunoSEQ multiplex PCR, lists solely in-frame clones and lacks some. The data contain 300,000 to 450,000 clones, around 86% of them singletons. The chain links TRBV2 to TRBJ1-5; D might be TRBD1 (5 bases). The material sequenced was PBMCs. The sequence was collected from a woman between 18 and 30 years old in good health and CMV-seronegative. CDR3 DNA sequence: TGTGCCAGCACTCCGTGGGGGGAGGGCAGCAATCAGCCCCAGCATTTT. It yields the protein CASTPWGEGSNQPQHF.